This T cell receptor beta chain is drawn from a study of T cells in localized non-small cell lung cancer. Study-wide results and limits: Greater blood T cell density accompanied longer overall survival.

This CDR3 spans 14 amino acids. Germline V gives CDR1 MNHNS, CDR2 SASEGT. With 8 bases removed from V and 2 bases from J, the gap between germline ends came to 13 bases. Libraries were prepared by immunoSEQ multiplex PCR; TCRdb keeps only in-frame clonotypes and omits some of them. The table lists about 27,000 clones, less than 95% of them singletons. With respect to this clone: Its target is unknown.

The clonotype comes from a woman aged 40-75 years with stage I lung adenocarcinoma. The sequenced sample was peripheral blood, obtained before any cancer treatment. The genes are TRBV6-1 and TRBJ1-5; D not certain. The CDR3 coding sequence is TGTGCCAGCGCCGGGGAATTTGGCAATCAGCCCCAGCATTTT. It specifies CASAGEFGNQPQHF.